Listed below are T cell receptor beta chains from one sample, sequenced in a study of blood T cells in healthy people across ages. TCRdb called the 5' RACE reads again in MiXCR, with one record for every CDR3 protein. This table has 1,300,000 or so distinct CDR3 sequences, 55% to 75% appearing once. The sample was blood. Source of these receptors: a man between 18 and 35 years old in good health. CDR3s include the opening cysteine and the closing phenylalanine or tryptophan. The D gene is left open where the match is weak. The listing skips clone size in some rows; elsewhere it reads once, few, many or a size class.

d_call: NA; clone_size: NA; j_call: TRBJ2-3; v_call: TRBV4-3; cdr3_nt: TGCGCCAGCAGCCAACTACCCCCAAAGGGGACGGGAGCGCGCACAGATACGCAGTATTTT; cdr3_aa: CASSQLPPKGTGARTDTQYF
d_call: NA; clone_size: NA; j_call: TRBJ2-3; v_call: TRBV3-1; cdr3_nt: TGTGCCAGCAGCCAAGATTTGGGGGTAGAAGATACGCAGTATTTT; cdr3_aa: CASSQDLGVEDTQYF
d_call: NA; clone_size: NA; j_call: TRBJ2-5; v_call: TRBV6-6; cdr3_nt: TGTGCCAGCAGGGACGGCAGCGCGGTTCAGTACTTC; cdr3_aa: CASRDGSAVQYF
d_call: TRBD1; clone_size: NA; j_call: TRBJ2-3; v_call: TRBV12-5; cdr3_nt: TGTGCTAGTGGCTGGGGTGGGGACAGGGGAACAGATACGCAGTATTTT; cdr3_aa: CASGWGGDRGTDTQYF
d_call: TRBD2; clone_size: NA; j_call: TRBJ2-3; v_call: TRBV20-1; cdr3_nt: TGCAGTGGAGGGACTAGTGCGGATACGCAGTATTTT; cdr3_aa: CSGGTSADTQYF
d_call: NA; clone_size: NA; j_call: TRBJ2-7; v_call: TRBV15; cdr3_nt: TGTGCCACCAGCACAGATAGGGACCACTCCTACGAGCAGTACTTC; cdr3_aa: CATSTDRDHSYEQYF
d_call: TRBD2; clone_size: NA; j_call: TRBJ2-5; v_call: TRBV20-1; cdr3_nt: TGCAGTGCTAGAGGACTAGCGGGCGAGACCCAGTACTTC; cdr3_aa: CSARGLAGETQYF
d_call: NA; clone_size: few; j_call: TRBJ2-4; v_call: TRBV5-5; cdr3_nt: TGTGCCAGCAGCCCGGGCTGGAACATTCAGTACTTC; cdr3_aa: CASSPGWNIQYF
d_call: NA; clone_size: once; j_call: TRBJ1-2; v_call: TRBV4-1; cdr3_nt: TGCGCCAGCAGCCAAGGAGGGGGGTTGGGGGACTATGGCTACACCTTC; cdr3_aa: CASSQGGGLGDYGYTF
d_call: TRBD2; clone_size: NA; j_call: TRBJ2-5; v_call: TRBV15; cdr3_nt: TGTGCCACCAGCAGAAGGACTAGCGGGGGCCAGTACCAAGAGACCCAGTACTTC; cdr3_aa: CATSRRTSGGQYQETQYF
d_call: TRBD2; clone_size: NA; j_call: TRBJ2-1; v_call: TRBV4-2; cdr3_nt: TGTGCCAGCAGCCATTTTCTAGCGGACGATGTCAATGAGCAGTTCTTC; cdr3_aa: CASSHFLADDVNEQFF
d_call: NA; clone_size: NA; j_call: TRBJ2-7; v_call: TRBV20-1; cdr3_nt: TGCAGTGCTAGGCCTACGGACTTAACCTACGAGCAGTACTTC; cdr3_aa: CSARPTDLTYEQYF
d_call: NA; clone_size: NA; j_call: TRBJ2-1; v_call: TRBV11-2; cdr3_nt: TGTGCCAGCAGCTTCGTAATTCGCGGGGACAATGAGCAGTTCTTC; cdr3_aa: CASSFVIRGDNEQFF
d_call: NA; clone_size: NA; j_call: TRBJ2-5; v_call: TRBV6-5; cdr3_nt: TGTGCCAGCAGTTACTGGTTGGAAGGAGAAGAGACCCAGTACTTC; cdr3_aa: CASSYWLEGEETQYF
d_call: TRBD2; clone_size: once; j_call: TRBJ2-1; v_call: TRBV6-2/TRBV6-3; cdr3_nt: TGTGCCAGCATCGCCGGACTAGCAGGAGGCAATGAGCAGTTCTTC; cdr3_aa: CASIAGLAGGNEQFF
d_call: NA; clone_size: few; j_call: TRBJ2-7; v_call: TRBV29-1; cdr3_nt: TGCAGCGTTGAATCTCGACAGGCGGAGTCCTACGAGCAGTACTTC; cdr3_aa: CSVESRQAESYEQYF
d_call: NA; clone_size: NA; j_call: TRBJ2-3; v_call: TRBV5-1; cdr3_nt: TGCGCCAGCAACCACGGGAGCACAGATACGCAGTATTTT; cdr3_aa: CASNHGSTDTQYF
d_call: NA; clone_size: NA; j_call: TRBJ2-7; v_call: TRBV3-1; cdr3_nt: TGTGCCAGCAGCCAAGGTGTGCCCCTCAACTACGAGCAGTACTTC; cdr3_aa: CASSQGVPLNYEQYF
d_call: TRBD2; clone_size: NA; j_call: TRBJ2-1; v_call: TRBV6-1; cdr3_nt: TGTGCCAGCGAACCCAGCACTTGGCAAGCGGGGCGGTCCTACAATGAGCAGTTCTTC; cdr3_aa: CASEPSTWQAGRSYNEQFF
d_call: TRBD1; clone_size: NA; j_call: TRBJ2-5; v_call: TRBV13; cdr3_nt: TGTGCCAGCAGCCATATGACAGGGCCCCAAGAGACCCAGTACTTC; cdr3_aa: CASSHMTGPQETQYF
d_call: NA; clone_size: NA; j_call: TRBJ2-1; v_call: TRBV7-9; cdr3_nt: TGTGCCAGCAGCTGGGACCTACTCTACAATGAGCAGTTCTTC; cdr3_aa: CASSWDLLYNEQFF
d_call: NA; clone_size: once; j_call: TRBJ2-7; v_call: TRBV27; cdr3_nt: TGTGCCAGCAGTTTATCGGGGTACGGCTTGTCCTACGAGCAGTACTTC; cdr3_aa: CASSLSGYGLSYEQYF
d_call: TRBD2; clone_size: few; j_call: TRBJ2-3; v_call: TRBV7-9; cdr3_nt: TGTGCCAGCAGCTATCTTGCGGGGGGCTGGACAGATACGCAGTATTTT; cdr3_aa: CASSYLAGGWTDTQYF
d_call: NA; clone_size: NA; j_call: TRBJ1-1; v_call: TRBV12-3/TRBV12-4; cdr3_nt: TGTGCCAGCATCCTGGGAGTGTACACTGAAGCTTTCTTT; cdr3_aa: CASILGVYTEAFF
d_call: NA; clone_size: NA; j_call: TRBJ2-2; v_call: TRBV20-1; cdr3_nt: TGCAGTGCTAGTCCCCCGAACACCGGGGAGCTGTTTTTT; cdr3_aa: CSASPPNTGELFF
d_call: NA; clone_size: few; j_call: TRBJ2-6; v_call: TRBV27; cdr3_nt: TGTGCCAGCAGTTTAATACAGACTGGGGCCAACGTCCTGACTTTC; cdr3_aa: CASSLIQTGANVLTF
d_call: TRBD2; clone_size: NA; j_call: TRBJ2-3; v_call: TRBV29-1; cdr3_nt: TGCAGCGCCCCGAGGACTAGCGGGGCCACAGATACGCAGTATTTT; cdr3_aa: CSAPRTSGATDTQYF
d_call: TRBD2; clone_size: NA; j_call: TRBJ2-3; v_call: TRBV5-1; cdr3_nt: TGCGCCAGCAGCTTGTCCGGGACTAGCGGTAGCACAGATACGCAGTATTTT; cdr3_aa: CASSLSGTSGSTDTQYF
d_call: TRBD1; clone_size: NA; j_call: TRBJ2-7; v_call: TRBV7-9; cdr3_nt: TGTGCCAGCAGCTCACCGGGACAGGTCGACGAGCAGTACTTC; cdr3_aa: CASSSPGQVDEQYF
d_call: TRBD2; clone_size: NA; j_call: TRBJ2-1; v_call: TRBV25-1; cdr3_nt: TGTGCCAGCAGTGAACTAGCGGGAGAACATTACAATGAGCAGTTCTTC; cdr3_aa: CASSELAGEHYNEQFF
d_call: NA; clone_size: NA; j_call: TRBJ2-3; v_call: TRBV7-2; cdr3_nt: TGTGCCAGCAGACGCAGGGATGGGACAGATACGCAGTATTTT; cdr3_aa: CASRRRDGTDTQYF
d_call: NA; clone_size: NA; j_call: TRBJ2-1; v_call: TRBV30; cdr3_nt: TGTGCCTGGAGTGTAGTGCAAAATGAGCAGTTCTTC; cdr3_aa: CAWSVVQNEQFF